Below are 18 T cell receptor beta chains sequenced from a single sample in a study of spatial heterogeneity in lung cancer. TCRdb used MiXCR to reprocess the 5' RACE reads, holding one entry per CDR3 protein. The data show approximately 44,000 distinct CDR3 sequences, with about 10% seen just once and 42% held by the top ten. This sample's time point: sample taken at primary tumor resection. Without sorting, whole RNA was sequenced from tumor, nontumor lung or frozen PBMC. Material: PBMCs, obtained at surgery. These receptors were collected from a female donor with early-stage non-small cell lung cancer.

The chain recombines TRBV27 with TRBJ1-1; D not certain. Looked up from germline, CDR1 is MNHEY and CDR2 is SMNVEV (reference sequence). V was clipped by 7 bases and J by 4 bases, with 19 bases between them. The length of the CDR3 is 15 residues. The CDR3 sequence: CASIRRLGPLTEAFF. The CDR3 bases are TGTGCCAGCATCCGAAGGCTGGGTCCGCTCACTGAAGCTTTCTTT.

This chain connects TRBV5-1 to TRBJ2-5; perhaps TRBD1 as D (5 bases). The CDR3 contains 14 residues. V lost 3 bases and J 2 bases, leaving 11 bases between the germline ends. Germline V lookup: CDR1 SGHRS, CDR2 YFSETQ. The CDR3 coding sequence is TGCGCCAGCAGCTCATATGACAGTCAAGAGACCCAGTACTTC. Protein: CASSSYDSQETQYF.

The chain joins TRBV7-8 to TRBJ1-2; TRBD1 might be the D (6 bases). Germline CDR1 is SGHVS and CDR2 is FQNEAQ. Trimming stripped 0 bases from V and 3 bases from J, with 8 bases between. CDR3 length: 14 amino acids. CDR3 sequence (DNA): TGTGCCAGCAGCTTAGCAGGGGGGCACTATGGCTACACCTTC. It encodes CASSLAGGHYGYTF.

This clonotype was seen only a few times. The J gene is TRBJ2-7, the V gene TRBV5-1; 7 bases are a match to TRBD1. The germline V gene encodes CDR1 SGHRS and CDR2 YFSETQ. This CDR3 has 15 residues. J was trimmed by 4 bases and V by 4 bases; bases with no gene match: 11. In DNA, the CDR3 is TGCGCCAGCAGCCCCCGAATTGGGGGACAGTACGAGCAGTACTTC. Translating gives CASSPRIGGQYEQYF.

This clonotype was recorded a few times. V gene TRBV20-1 combines with J gene TRBJ2-7, with 7 bases fitting TRBD1. CDR1 DFQATT and CDR2 SNEGSKA come from the germline V gene (reference sequence). CDR3 length: 15 residues. V shed 2 bases, J shed 4 bases, and the junction held 11 bases outside the gene matches. The CDR3 bases are TGCAGTGCTAGACTCTCGTCCGGGACAGTTTACGAGCAGTACTTC. Translating gives CSARLSSGTVYEQYF.

The rearrangement joins TRBV7-2 to TRBJ2-5, with a possible D match to TRBD1 (7 bases). V lost 4 bases to trimming and J lost 5 bases, with 17 bases between them. CDR1 is SGHTA and CDR2 is FQGNSA in the germline V gene. This CDR3 region has 15 residues. CDR3 protein: CASSSTGTVRETQYF. For the CDR3, the DNA is TGTGCCAGCAGCTCGACAGGGACTGTGCGGGAGACCCAGTACTTC.

The chain is built from TRBV12-3 or TRBV12-4 and TRBJ1-2; 8 bases agree with TRBD1. V was clipped by 4 bases and J by 4 bases; unmatched bases: 8. The CDR3 has 15 amino acids. The CDR3 region has the DNA TGTGCCAGCAGTTCCTCTGGACAGGGCCCCTATGGCTACACCTTC. It codes for CASSSSGQGPYGYTF.

CDR3 in amino acids: CASSQGQVYGYTF. CDR3 sequence (DNA): TGTGCCAGCAGCCAAGGACAGGTCTATGGCTACACCTTC. J is TRBJ1-2 and V is TRBV6-6; TRBD1 agrees at 7 bases. The CDR3 totals 13 residues. The trim removed 6 bases at V and 4 bases at J, leaving 5 bases unmatched. Germline CDR1 and CDR2: MNHNY and SVGAGI (reference sequence).

This clonotype was seen repeatedly, ten times or more. The J gene is TRBJ2-2, the V gene TRBV7-3; a weak D match, TRBD2 (5 bases). The CDR3 runs to 13 residues. Trimming pared 5 bases from V and 5 bases from J, leaving 9 bases between. Germline V gives CDR1 SGHTA, CDR2 FQGTGA. The DNA for the CDR3 is TGTGCCAGCAGCCTAAGAGGGACCGGGGAGCTGTTTTTT. Residues: CASSLRGTGELFF. The entire variable domain, with the rest obtained from reference TRBV7-3 and TRBJ2-2, is as follows: GAGVSQTPSNKVTEKGKYVELRCDPISGHTALYWYRQSLGQGPEFLIYFQGTGAADDSGLPNDRFFAVRPEGSVSTLKIQRTERGDSAVYLCASSLRGTGELFFGEGSRLTVL.

This clonotype came up many times. At one boundary the junction diverges from the germline segment, which might be a read error. The rearrangement links TRBV7-7 to TRBJ2-1, with D possibly being TRBD1 or TRBD2 (6 bases each). Germline values: CDR1 SSHAT, CDR2 FNYEAQ (reference sequence). The length of the CDR3 is 14 residues. This CDR3 is CASSLKEGVGEQFF. The CDR3 bases are TGTGCTAGCAGCTTAAAGGAGGGGGTCGGTGAGCAGTTCTTC. Looking up the rest from reference TRBV7-7 and TRBJ2-1 gives the full variable domain: GAGVSQSPRYKVTKRGQDVTLRCDPISSHATLYWYQQALGQGPEFLTYFNYEAQPDKSGLPSDRFSAERPEGSISTLTIQRTEQRDSAMYRCASSLKEGVGEQFFGPGTRLTVL.

This clonotype was counted ten times or more. The CDR3 DNA is TGTGCCAGCAGCTTAGCGGGGTCCCGGTACAATGAGCAGTTCTTC. Protein sequence: CASSLAGSRYNEQFF. The V call is TRBV7-9, the J call TRBJ2-1; D is unclear. The V end was cut by 0 bases, the J end by 4 bases, with 10 bases between. Germline lookup yields CDR1 SEHNR and CDR2 FQNEAQ (reference sequence). The CDR3 contains 15 residues.

J is TRBJ2-4 and V is TRBV27; 7 bases align to TRBD1. CDR1 and CDR2 (germline): MNHEY, SMNVEV (reference sequence). The V and J ends lost 8 bases and 9 bases, in that order; junction bases with no gene match: 7. This CDR3 contains 12 residues. In nucleotides, the CDR3 is TGTGCCAGCGGCAACAGGGGCGGCATTCAGTACTTC. Translation: CASGNRGGIQYF.

This clonotype was seen a handful of times. This rearrangement joins TRBV7-2 to TRBJ2-7; 9 nucleotides match TRBD2. The germline V gene has CDR1 SGHTA and CDR2 FQGNSA. The CDR3 contains 15 residues. The V and J ends lost 1 base and 5 bases, in that order; junction bases with no gene match: 6. The DNA for the CDR3 is TGTGCCAGCAGCTTAGGAGACGCGGGGGGGAACGAGCAGTACTTC. It is translated as CASSLGDAGGNEQYF.

This clonotype has ten or more counts. V is TRBV9 and J is TRBJ2-1; 9 bases line up with TRBD2. CDR1 is SGDLS, CDR2 YYNGEE, per germline. Trimming removed 2 bases from V and 7 bases from J; junction bases left unmatched: 7. The CDR3 is 15 residues long. This chain's CDR3 is CASSVSGGKKNEQFF. In nucleotides, the CDR3 is TGTGCCAGCAGCGTTAGCGGGGGCAAGAAGAATGAGCAGTTCTTC.

The sample holds a few counts of this clonotype. The rearrangement uses TRBV12-3 or TRBV12-4 and TRBJ1-4; maybe TRBD1 (5 bases). V gave up 0 bases and J gave up 5 bases, with 13 bases separating them. CDR3 length equals 16 residues. The CDR3 here is CASSLAPGRGNEKLFF. The CDR3 DNA sequence: TGTGCCAGCAGTTTAGCGCCGGGACGGGGGAATGAAAAACTGTTTTTT.

This clonotype has more than one count but fewer than ten. V is TRBV20-1 and J is TRBJ2-1; no reliable D call. The germline V gene encodes CDR1 DFQATT and CDR2 SNEGSKA (reference sequence). The CDR3 consists of 15 residues. Between the trimmed V and J ends, which lost 0 bases and 0 bases, there was a span of 9 bases. The DNA for the CDR3 is TGCAGTGCTAGAGATACACGTTCCTCCTACAATGAGCAGTTCTTC. This sequence encodes CSARDTRSSYNEQFF.

This clonotype was seen repeatedly, ten times or more. The chain carries TRBV7-2 and TRBJ2-1; possibly TRBD2 for D (6 bases). The germline V gene encodes CDR1 SGHTA and CDR2 FQGNSA. Trimming removed 6 bases from V and 3 bases from J, with 15 bases in between. This CDR3 is built from 15 residues. DNA of the CDR3: TGTGCCAGCAGGGAGGGAAGTCTCGGCTACAATGAGCAGTTCTTC. Its protein is CASREGSLGYNEQFF. Based on the CDR3 plus reference TRBV7-2 and TRBJ2-1, the full variable domain is GAGVSQSPSNKVTEKGKDVELRCDPISGHTALYWYRQSLGQGLEFLIYFQGNSAPDKSGLPSDRFSAERTGGSVSTLTIQRTQQEDSAVYLCASREGSLGYNEQFFGPGTRLTVL.

The chain joins TRBV7-2 to TRBJ1-2, with 8 bases matching TRBD1. The trim removed 4 bases at V and 4 bases at J, leaving 5 bases unmatched. Looked up from germline, CDR1 is SGHTA and CDR2 is FQGNSA. The CDR3 is made up of 14 amino acids. The CDR3 region has the DNA TGTGCCAGCAGCTCATTGGACAGGGCCTATGGCTACACCTTC. Its translation: CASSSLDRAYGYTF. The full variable domain, rest sourced from reference TRBV7-2 and TRBJ1-2, is GAGVSQSPSNKVTEKGKDVELRCDPISGHTALYWYRQSLGQGLEFLIYFQGNSAPDKSGLPSDRFSAERTGGSVSTLTIQRTQQEDSAVYLCASSSLDRAYGYTFGSGTRLTVV.